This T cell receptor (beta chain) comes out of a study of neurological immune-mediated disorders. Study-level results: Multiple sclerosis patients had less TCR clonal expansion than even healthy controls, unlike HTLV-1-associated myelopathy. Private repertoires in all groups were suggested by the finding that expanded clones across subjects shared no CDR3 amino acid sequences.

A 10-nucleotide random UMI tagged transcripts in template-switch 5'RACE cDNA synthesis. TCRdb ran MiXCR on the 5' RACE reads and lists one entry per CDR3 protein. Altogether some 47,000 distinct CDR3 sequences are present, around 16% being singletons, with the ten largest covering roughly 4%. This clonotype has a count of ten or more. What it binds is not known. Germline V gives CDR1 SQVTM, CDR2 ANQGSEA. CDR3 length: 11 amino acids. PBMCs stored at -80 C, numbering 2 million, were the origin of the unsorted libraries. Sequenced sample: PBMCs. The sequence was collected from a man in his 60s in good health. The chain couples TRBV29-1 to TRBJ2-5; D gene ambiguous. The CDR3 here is CTTMVRETQYF. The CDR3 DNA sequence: TGCACTACAATGGTTAGAGAGACCCAGTACTTC.